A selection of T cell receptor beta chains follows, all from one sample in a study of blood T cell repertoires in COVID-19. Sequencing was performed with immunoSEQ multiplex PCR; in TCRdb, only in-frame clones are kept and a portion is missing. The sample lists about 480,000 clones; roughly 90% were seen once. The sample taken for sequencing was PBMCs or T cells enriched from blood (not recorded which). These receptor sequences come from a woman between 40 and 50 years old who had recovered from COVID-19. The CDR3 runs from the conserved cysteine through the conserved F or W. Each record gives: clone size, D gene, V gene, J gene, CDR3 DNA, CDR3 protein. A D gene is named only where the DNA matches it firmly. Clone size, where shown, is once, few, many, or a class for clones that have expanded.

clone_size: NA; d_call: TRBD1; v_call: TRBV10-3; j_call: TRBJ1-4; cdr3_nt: TGTGCCATCAGGGAAGGGGGCAGGGGCTCTAATGAAAAACTGTTTTTT; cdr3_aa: CAIREGGRGSNEKLFF
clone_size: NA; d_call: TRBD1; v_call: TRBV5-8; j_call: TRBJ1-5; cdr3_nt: TGTGCCAGCAGCTTGGCCCGACAGGGAGATCAGCCCCAGCATTTT; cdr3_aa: CASSLARQGDQPQHF
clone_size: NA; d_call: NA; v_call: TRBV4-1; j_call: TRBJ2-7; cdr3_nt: TGCGCCAGCAGCCAAGCTAACAGTCCTCGGCAGTACTTC; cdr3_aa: CASSQANSPRQYF
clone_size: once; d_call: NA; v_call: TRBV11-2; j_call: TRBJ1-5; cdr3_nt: TGTGCCAGCAGCTTAGATCGATCAGGGGTAGGGGGTCAGCCCCAGCATTTT; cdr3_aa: CASSLDRSGVGGQPQHF
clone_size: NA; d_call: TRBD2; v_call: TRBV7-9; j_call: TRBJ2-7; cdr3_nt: TGTGCCAGCAGCTTGCGGGAGGGCCGGTACGAGCAGTACTTC; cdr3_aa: CASSLREGRYEQYF
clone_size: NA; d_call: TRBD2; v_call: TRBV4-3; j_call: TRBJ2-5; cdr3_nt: TGCGCCAGCAGCCAAGATAAAAAACTAGCGGGACGTGAGACCCAGTACTTC; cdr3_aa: CASSQDKKLAGRETQYF
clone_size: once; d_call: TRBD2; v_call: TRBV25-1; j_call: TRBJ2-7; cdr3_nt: TGTGCCAGCAGTGATCCTCGACTAGCGGGAAAATACGAGCAGTACTTC; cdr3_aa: CASSDPRLAGKYEQYF
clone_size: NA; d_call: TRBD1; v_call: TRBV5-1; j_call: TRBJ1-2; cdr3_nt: TGCGCCAGCAGCTTGGAGACAGGGGTTGGCTACACCTTC; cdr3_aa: CASSLETGVGYTF
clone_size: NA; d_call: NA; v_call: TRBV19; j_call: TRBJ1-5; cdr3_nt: TGTGCCAGCGATGGGGGGTATAGCAATCAGCCCCAGCATTTT; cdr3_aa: CASDGGYSNQPQHF
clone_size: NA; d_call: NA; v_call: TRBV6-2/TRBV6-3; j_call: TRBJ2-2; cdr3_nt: TGTGCCAGCAGCTCAGGGTGGAACACCGGGGAGCTGTTTTTT; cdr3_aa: CASSSGWNTGELFF
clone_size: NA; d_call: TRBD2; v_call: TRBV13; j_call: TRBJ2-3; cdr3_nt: TGTGCCAGCAGCCCCAGGACTAGCGGGATAGGGTATACGCAGTATTTT; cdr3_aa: CASSPRTSGIGYTQYF
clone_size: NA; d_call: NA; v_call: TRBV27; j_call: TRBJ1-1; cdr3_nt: TGTGCCAGCAGTTTATCGGTCAGTTTGAACACTGAAGCTTTCTTT; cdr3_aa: CASSLSVSLNTEAFF
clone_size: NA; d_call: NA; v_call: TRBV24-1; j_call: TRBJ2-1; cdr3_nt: TGTGCCACCAAGGGGGCGGGAGGAAATGAGCAGTTCTTC; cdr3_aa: CATKGAGGNEQFF
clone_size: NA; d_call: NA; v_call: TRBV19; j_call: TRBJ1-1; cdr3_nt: TGTGCCAGTAGTATTTTGGGATCCCCGAGCTTTCCACTAGACACTGAAGCTTTCTTT; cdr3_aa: CASSILGSPSFPLDTEAFF
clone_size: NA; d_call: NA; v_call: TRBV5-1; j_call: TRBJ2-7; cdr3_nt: TGCGCCAGCAGCTTGAATACCGGGAACTACGAGCAGTACTTC; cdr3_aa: CASSLNTGNYEQYF
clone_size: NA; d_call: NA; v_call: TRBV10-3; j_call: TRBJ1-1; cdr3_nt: TGTGCCTTCAGACAACGGGGGGACATGAACACTGAAGCTTTCTTT; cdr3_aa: CAFRQRGDMNTEAFF
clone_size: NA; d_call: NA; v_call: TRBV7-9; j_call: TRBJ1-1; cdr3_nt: TGTGCCAGCAGCTTTGGCGGAAACACTGAAGCTTTCTTT; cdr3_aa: CASSFGGNTEAFF
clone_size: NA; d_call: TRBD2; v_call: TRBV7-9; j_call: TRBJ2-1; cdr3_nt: TGTGCCAGCAGCCTTCGGGAGGTTGGGCAGTTCTTC; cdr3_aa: CASSLREVGQFF
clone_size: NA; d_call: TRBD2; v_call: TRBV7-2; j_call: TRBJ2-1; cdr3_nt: TGTGCCAGCAGCCGGCTTCTCACTAGCGAGGTGTACAATGAGCAGTTCTTC; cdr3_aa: CASSRLLTSEVYNEQFF
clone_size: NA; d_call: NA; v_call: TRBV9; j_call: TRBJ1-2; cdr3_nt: TGTGCCAGCAATCGAGATAACTATGGCTACACCTTC; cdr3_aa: CASNRDNYGYTF
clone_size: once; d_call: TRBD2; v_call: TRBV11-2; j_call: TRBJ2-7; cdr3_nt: TGTGCCAGCAGCTTAATGACTAGCGGAGACTACGAGCAGTACTTC; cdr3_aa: CASSLMTSGDYEQYF
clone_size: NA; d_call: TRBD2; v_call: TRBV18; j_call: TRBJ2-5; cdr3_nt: TGTGCCAGCTCACCACCCCTACTAGCGGGAGAGACCCAGTACTTC; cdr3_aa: CASSPPLLAGETQYF
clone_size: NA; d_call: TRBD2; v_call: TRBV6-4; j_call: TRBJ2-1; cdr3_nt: TGTGCCAGCAGTGCTCTAGCGGGAGGAAATGAGCAGTTCTTC; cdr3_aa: CASSALAGGNEQFF
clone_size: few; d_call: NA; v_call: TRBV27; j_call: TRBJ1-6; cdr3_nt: TGTGCCAGCAGTTTGGCCACAGGAATCTCTAATTCACCCCTCCACTTT; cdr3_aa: CASSLATGISNSPLHF
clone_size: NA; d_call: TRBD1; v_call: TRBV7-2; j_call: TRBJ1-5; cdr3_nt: TGTGCCAGCAGCTCGCCGGGACAGGGCGAGAATCAGCCCCAGCATTTT; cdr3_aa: CASSSPGQGENQPQHF
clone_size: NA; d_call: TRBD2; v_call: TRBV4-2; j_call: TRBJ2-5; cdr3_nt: TGTGCCAGCAGCCTCTCTCCGGGACTAGCGGTTCAAGAGACCCAGTACTTC; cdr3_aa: CASSLSPGLAVQETQYF
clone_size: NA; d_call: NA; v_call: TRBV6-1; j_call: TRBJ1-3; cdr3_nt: TGTGCCACTTACTCTGGAAACACCATATATTTT; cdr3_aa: CATYSGNTIYF
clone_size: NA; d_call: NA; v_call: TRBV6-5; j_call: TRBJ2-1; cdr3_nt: TGTGCCAGCAGTCCTTCGGTCCTTAACAATGAGCAGTTCTTC; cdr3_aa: CASSPSVLNNEQFF
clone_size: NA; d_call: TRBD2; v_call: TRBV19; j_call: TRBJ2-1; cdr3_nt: TGTGCCAGTAGTACCCGCGGGACTAGCGGGACGAATGAGCAGTTCTTC; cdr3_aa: CASSTRGTSGTNEQFF
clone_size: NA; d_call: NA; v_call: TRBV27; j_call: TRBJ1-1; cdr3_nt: TGTGCCAGCAGTTCCTTCAGGGAAGGGGTGAACACTGAAGCTTTCTTT; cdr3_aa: CASSSFREGVNTEAFF
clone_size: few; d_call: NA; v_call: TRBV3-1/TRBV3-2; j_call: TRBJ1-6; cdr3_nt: TGTGCCAGCAGCCAAGAGTTGGATGTGGACAGTTTATCACCCCTCCACTTT; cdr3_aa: CASSQELDVDSLSPLHF
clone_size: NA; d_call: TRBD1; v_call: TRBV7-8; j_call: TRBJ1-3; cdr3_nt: TGTGCCAGCAGCTTAACTAACAGGGGTTCTGGAAACACCATATATTTT; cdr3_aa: CASSLTNRGSGNTIYF